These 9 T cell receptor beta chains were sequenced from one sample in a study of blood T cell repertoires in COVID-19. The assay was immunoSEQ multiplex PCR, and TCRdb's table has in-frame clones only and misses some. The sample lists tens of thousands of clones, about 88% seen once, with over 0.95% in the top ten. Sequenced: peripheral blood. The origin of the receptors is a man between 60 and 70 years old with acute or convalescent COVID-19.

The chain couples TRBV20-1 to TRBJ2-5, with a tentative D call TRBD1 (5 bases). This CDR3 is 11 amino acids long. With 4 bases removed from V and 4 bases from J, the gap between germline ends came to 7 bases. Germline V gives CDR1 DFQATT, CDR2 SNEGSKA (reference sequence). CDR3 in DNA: TGCAGTGCTATAAGGGGAGAGACCCAGTACTTC. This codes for CSAIRGETQYF.

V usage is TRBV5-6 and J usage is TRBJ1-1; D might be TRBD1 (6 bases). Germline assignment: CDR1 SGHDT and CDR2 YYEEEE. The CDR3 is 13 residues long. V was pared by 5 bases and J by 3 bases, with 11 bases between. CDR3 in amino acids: CASSQPGDTEAFF. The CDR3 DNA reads TGTGCCAGCAGTCAGCCAGGGGACACTGAAGCTTTCTTT.

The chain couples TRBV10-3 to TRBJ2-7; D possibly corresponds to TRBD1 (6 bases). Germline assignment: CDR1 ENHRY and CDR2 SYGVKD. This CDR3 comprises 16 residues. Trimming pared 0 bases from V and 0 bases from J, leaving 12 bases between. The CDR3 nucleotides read TGTGCCATCAGTGAGTCGAGGACAGACCCCTCCTACGAGCAGTACTTC. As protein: CAISESRTDPSYEQYF.

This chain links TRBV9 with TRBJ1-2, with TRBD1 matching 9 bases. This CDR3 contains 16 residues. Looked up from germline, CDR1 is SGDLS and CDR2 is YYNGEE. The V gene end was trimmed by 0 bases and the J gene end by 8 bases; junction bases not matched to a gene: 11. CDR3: CASSVGPGQGFGGYTF. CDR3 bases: TGTGCCAGCAGCGTAGGACCGGGACAGGGATTTGGAGGCTACACCTTC.

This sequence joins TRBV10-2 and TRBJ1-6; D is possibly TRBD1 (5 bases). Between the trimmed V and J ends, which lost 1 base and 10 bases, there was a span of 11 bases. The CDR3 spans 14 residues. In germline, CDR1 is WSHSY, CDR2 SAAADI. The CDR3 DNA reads TGCGCCAGCAGTGAGTTGGGAAAGGGGTCACCCCTCCACTTT. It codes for CASSELGKGSPLHF.

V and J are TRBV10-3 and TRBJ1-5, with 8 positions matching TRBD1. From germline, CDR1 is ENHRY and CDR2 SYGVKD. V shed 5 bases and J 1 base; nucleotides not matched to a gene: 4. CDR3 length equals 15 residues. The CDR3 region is CAISSDRGSNQPQHF. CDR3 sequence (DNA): TGTGCCATCAGTTCCGACAGGGGAAGCAATCAGCCCCAGCATTTT.

CDR3 nucleotide sequence: TGTGCCAGCAGCCCCCGGGACAGGGGCGGCTACACCTTC. Protein: CASSPRDRGGYTF. V gene TRBV7-8 combines with J gene TRBJ1-2; TRBD1 agrees at 10 bases. Germline V lookup: CDR1 SGHVS, CDR2 FQNEAQ. V lost 5 bases to trimming and J lost 8 bases; unmatched junction nucleotides: 5. The CDR3 runs to 13 residues.

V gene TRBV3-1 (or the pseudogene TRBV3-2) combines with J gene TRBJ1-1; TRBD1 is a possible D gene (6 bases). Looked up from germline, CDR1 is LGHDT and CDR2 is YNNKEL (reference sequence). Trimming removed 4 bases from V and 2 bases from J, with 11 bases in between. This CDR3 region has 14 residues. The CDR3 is CASSLGTLNTEAFF. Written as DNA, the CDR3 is TGTGCCAGCAGCCTCGGGACACTCAACACTGAAGCTTTCTTT.

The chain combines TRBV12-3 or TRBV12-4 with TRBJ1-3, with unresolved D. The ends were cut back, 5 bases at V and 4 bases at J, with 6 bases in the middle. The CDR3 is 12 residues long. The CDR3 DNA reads TGTGCCAGCAGTAGACTGGGAAACACCATATATTTT. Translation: CASSRLGNTIYF.